The next 15 T cell receptor beta chains were all read from a single sample in a study of blood T cell repertoires in COVID-19 (dated by TCRdb to 2019 to 2021). Libraries were prepared through the immunoSEQ multiplex PCR assay. Entries here come from immuneACCESS through TCRdb and include only in-frame sequences with V and J called. Some clones fail to appear in such tables; in the studies checked, an unresolved V gene covers under half of the shortfall, and the cause of the remainder is unknown. The sample data list roughly 200,000 clones, and approximately 83% of these were observed just once. The top ten clonotypes cover roughly 1.2% of the sample. The specimen sequenced was peripheral blood. These receptors were collected from a woman in her twenties or thirties with COVID-19, enrolled during active disease.

CDR3 protein: CASSQDVLGVGYTF. The CDR3 DNA reads as TGCGCCAGCAGCCAAGACGTCCTCGGAGTGGGCTACACCTTC. The rearrangement joins TRBV4-1 to TRBJ1-2, with unresolved D. The CDR3 spans 14 residues. Trimming removed 0 bases at V and 8 bases at J, with 13 bases between. Looked up from germline, CDR1 is MGHRA and CDR2 is YSYEKL.

This chain links TRBV7-2 with TRBJ2-7; D might be TRBD2 (5 bases). CDR1 and CDR2 (germline): SGHTA, FQGNSA. V lost 5 bases to trimming and J lost 2 bases, with 10 bases between them. This CDR3 region has 13 residues. CDR3 DNA sequence: TGTGCCAGCAGCCCGCGGGCCGCCTACGAGCAGTACTTC. Protein sequence: CASSPRAAYEQYF.

This chain joins TRBV29-1 and TRBJ2-7; D is unclear. CDR3 size: 12 residues. CDR1 SQVTM and CDR2 ANQGSEA come from the germline V gene. Trimming stripped 7 bases from V and 0 bases from J, with 10 bases between. CDR3 nucleotides: TGCAGCGCCACAAGGAGCTCCTACGAGCAGTACTTC. Translated, it gives CSATRSSYEQYF.

In its sample, this clone was seen a few times. This chain connects TRBV5-1 to TRBJ2-1; 8 bases agree with TRBD2. Germline values: CDR1 SGHRS, CDR2 YFSETQ. V lost 0 bases and J lost 7; bases outside the gene matches: 6. CDR3 size: 15 residues. The CDR3 here is CASSLESASGNEQFF. CDR3 in DNA: TGCGCCAGCAGCTTGGAGTCGGCTAGCGGGAATGAGCAGTTCTTC.

The chain employs TRBV28 and TRBJ1-4; D is perhaps TRBD1 (6 bases). This CDR3 comprises 13 residues. The germline V and J ends were trimmed by 5 bases and 10 bases, with 14 bases remaining between them. The germline V gene encodes CDR1 MDHEN and CDR2 SYDVKM. CDR3 coding DNA: TGTGCCAGCAGTATTACAGGGAGTGGAAAACTGTTTTTT. Amino acid sequence: CASSITGSGKLFF.

The rearrangement uses TRBV27 and TRBJ2-3; TRBD1 might be the D (6 bases). The CDR3 loop spans 14 amino acids. Trimming shortened V by 6 bases and J by 6 bases, and 16 bases separated the two germline ends. The V gene's germline CDR1 is MNHEY and CDR2 SMNVEV (reference sequence). CDR3 loop: CASSGRRGGDTQYF. The CDR3 DNA follows: TGTGCCAGCAGCGGCCGCAGGGGCGGGGATACGCAGTATTTT.

This chain joins TRBV5-1 and TRBJ2-2; 9 bases match TRBD2. This CDR3 has 17 residues. The germline V gene has CDR1 SGHRS and CDR2 YFSETQ. V trimming: 0 bases; J trimming: 2 bases; junction bases outside the gene matches: 5. CDR3 nucleotide sequence: TGCGCCAGCAGCTTGGCGGCGACTAGCGGCAACACCGGGGAGCTGTTTTTT. Its protein is CASSLAATSGNTGELFF.

The chain employs TRBV20-1 and TRBJ1-2; D not certain. Germline-derived CDR1 and CDR2 are DFQATT and SNEGSKA (reference sequence). V lost 7 bases and J 4 bases, leaving 7 bases between the germline ends. The CDR3 sequence is 10 residues long. DNA of the CDR3: TGCAGTGTTAGCGGCTATGGCTACACCTTC. Amino acid sequence: CSVSGYGYTF.

The chain carries TRBV4-2 and TRBJ1-1, with 8 nucleotides matching TRBD1. The CDR3 is made up of 15 amino acids. The trim removed 1 base at V and 8 bases at J, leaving 9 bases unmatched. Germline V gives CDR1 LGHNA, CDR2 YNFKEQ. CDR3: CASSQVDREAPEAFF. The CDR3 DNA is TGTGCCAGCAGCCAAGTGGACAGGGAAGCTCCCGAAGCTTTCTTT.

The chain employs TRBV25-1 and TRBJ2-3; tentatively, D is TRBD1 (6 bases). The CDR3 runs to 15 residues. Between the trimmed V and J ends, which lost 3 bases and 2 bases, there was a span of 12 bases. In germline, CDR1 is MGHDK, CDR2 SYGVNS. CDR3 nucleotide sequence: TGTGCCAGCAGTGACTGGGGGCGTAACACAGATACGCAGTATTTT. Protein: CASSDWGRNTDTQYF. Variable domain in full (rest from reference TRBV25-1 and TRBJ2-3): EADIYQTPRYLVIGTGKKITLECSQTMGHDKMYWYQQDPGMELHLIHYSYGVNSTEKGDLSSESTVSRIRTEHFPLTLESARPSHTSQYLCASSDWGRNTDTQYFGPGTRLTVL.

The rearrangement joins TRBV6-1 to TRBJ1-2; 9 bases are shared with TRBD1. Looked up from germline, CDR1 is MNHNS and CDR2 is SASEGT. The V gene end was trimmed by 2 bases and the J gene end by 6 bases; junction bases not matched to a gene: 4. The CDR3 consists of 14 residues. The CDR3 DNA reads TGTGCCAGCAGTGAAATTAGGACAGGGGATGGCTACACCTTC. Encoded protein: CASSEIRTGDGYTF.

V is TRBV19 and J is TRBJ1-2, with 7 positions matching TRBD1. The J segment lost 5 bases and the V segment lost 4 bases, leaving 10 bases of the junction unmatched. The CDR3 spans 15 residues. Germline lookup yields CDR1 LNHDA and CDR2 SQIVND (reference sequence). This CDR3 is CASSRFQGVGYGYTF. CDR3 bases: TGTGCCAGTAGTAGGTTCCAGGGGGTAGGGTATGGCTACACCTTC.

Concerning this clone: The sample has other DNA sequences that encode this CDR3 too. The rearrangement uses TRBV27 and TRBJ1-1; D unresolved. The CDR3 runs to 13 residues. The germline V gene has CDR1 MNHEY and CDR2 SMNVEV (reference sequence). Trimming removed 2 bases at V and 3 bases at J, with 7 bases between. In nucleotides, the CDR3 is TGTGCCAGCAGTTTAGGTCTATACACTGAAGCTTTCTTT. Translation: CASSLGLYTEAFF.

This rearrangement joins TRBV3-1 (or the pseudogene TRBV3-2) to TRBJ2-1; 12 positions agree with TRBD2. The CDR3 is 16 amino acids. The trim removed 1 base at V and 8 bases at J, leaving 6 bases unmatched. The germline V gene has CDR1 LGHDT and CDR2 YNNKEL (reference sequence). CDR3 coding DNA: TGTGCCAGCAGCCAAGTTAGACTAGCGGGAGACGATGAGCAGTTCTTC. Translation: CASSQVRLAGDDEQFF.

The rearrangement joins TRBV9 to TRBJ2-2; a possible D gene is TRBD1 (6 bases). The CDR3 has 14 residues. The germline V and J ends were trimmed by 4 bases and 2 bases, with 9 bases remaining between them. Per germline, CDR1 SGDLS and CDR2 YYNGEE. For the CDR3, the DNA is TGTGCCAGCAGCCAGGGGCCAAACACCGGGGAGCTGTTTTTT. Translating gives CASSQGPNTGELFF.